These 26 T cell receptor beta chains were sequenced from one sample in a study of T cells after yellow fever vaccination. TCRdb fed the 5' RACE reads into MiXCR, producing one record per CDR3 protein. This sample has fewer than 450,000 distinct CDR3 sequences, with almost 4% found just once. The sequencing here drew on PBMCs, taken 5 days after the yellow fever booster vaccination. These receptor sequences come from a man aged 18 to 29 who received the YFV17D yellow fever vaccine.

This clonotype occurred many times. The CDR3 sequence: CSAVRTDTQYF. Written as DNA, the CDR3 is TGCAGTGCCGTCAGGACAGATACGCAGTATTTT. The chain is built from TRBV20-1 and TRBJ2-3; D remains unclear. This CDR3 has 11 residues. Germline CDR1 reads DFQATT; CDR2 reads SNEGSKA (reference sequence). Trimming left V 6 bases short and J 3 bases short, with 7 bases between.

The DNA of the CDR3 is TGCAGTGCTGCCCGCCTGAGGACAGAAACCTCCTACGAGCAGTACGTC. Translated: CSAARLRTETSYEQYV. The chain uses TRBV20-1 and TRBJ2-7; D might be TRBD1 (6 bases). The CDR3 spans 16 residues. V was cut by 5 bases and J by 0 bases, with 20 bases left in between. Looked up from germline, CDR1 is DFQATT and CDR2 is SNEGSKA (reference sequence).

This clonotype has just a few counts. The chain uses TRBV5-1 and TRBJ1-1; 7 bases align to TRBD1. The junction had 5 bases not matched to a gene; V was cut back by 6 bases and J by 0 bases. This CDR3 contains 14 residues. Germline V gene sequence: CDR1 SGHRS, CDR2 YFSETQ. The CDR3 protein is CASNLGTVNTEAFF. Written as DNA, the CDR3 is TGCGCCAGCAACCTAGGGACAGTGAACACTGAAGCTTTCTTT.

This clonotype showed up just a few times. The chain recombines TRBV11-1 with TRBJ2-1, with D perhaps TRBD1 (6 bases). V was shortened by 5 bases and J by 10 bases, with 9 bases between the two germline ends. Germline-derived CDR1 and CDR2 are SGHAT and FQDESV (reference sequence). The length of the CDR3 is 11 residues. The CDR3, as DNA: TGTGCCAGCAGCCACAGGGAGGAGCAGTTCTTC. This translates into CASSHREEQFF.

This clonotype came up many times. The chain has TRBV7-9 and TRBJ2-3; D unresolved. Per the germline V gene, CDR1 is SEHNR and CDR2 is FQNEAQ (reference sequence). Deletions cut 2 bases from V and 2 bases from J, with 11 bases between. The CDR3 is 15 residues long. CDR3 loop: CASSLNSDITDTQYF. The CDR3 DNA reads TGTGCCAGCAGCTTAAACAGCGACATCACAGATACGCAGTATTTT.

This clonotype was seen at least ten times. CDR3 in DNA: TGTGCCAGCAGAACGGGGGGGCCCGGCAATGAGCAGTTCTTC. Protein sequence: CASRTGGPGNEQFF. The J gene is TRBJ2-1, the V gene TRBV6-5, with 8 bases aligning to TRBD2. The CDR3 is made up of 14 amino acids. The V gene's germline CDR1 is MNHEY and CDR2 SVGAGI. V lost 6 bases to trimming and J lost 6 bases; unmatched junction nucleotides: 7.

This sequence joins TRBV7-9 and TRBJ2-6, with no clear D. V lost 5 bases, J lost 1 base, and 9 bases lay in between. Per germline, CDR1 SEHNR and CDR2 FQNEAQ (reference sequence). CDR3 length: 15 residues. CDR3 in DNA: TGTGCCAGCAGCCTACCTTTGTCTGGGGCCAACGTCCTGACTTTC. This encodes CASSLPLSGANVLTF. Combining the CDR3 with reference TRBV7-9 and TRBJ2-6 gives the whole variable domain DTGVSQNPRHKITKRGQNVTFRCDPISEHNRLYWYRQTLGQGPEFLTYFQNEAQLEKSRLLSDRFSAERPKGSFSTLEIQRTEQGDSAMYLCASSLPLSGANVLTFGAGSRLTVL.

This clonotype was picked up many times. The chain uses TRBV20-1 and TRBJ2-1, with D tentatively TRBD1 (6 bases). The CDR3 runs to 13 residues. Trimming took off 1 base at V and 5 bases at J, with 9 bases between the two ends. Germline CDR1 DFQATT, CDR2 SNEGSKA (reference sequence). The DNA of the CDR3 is TGCAGTGCTAGAGCGGGACAACACAATGAGCAGTTCTTC. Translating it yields CSARAGQHNEQFF.

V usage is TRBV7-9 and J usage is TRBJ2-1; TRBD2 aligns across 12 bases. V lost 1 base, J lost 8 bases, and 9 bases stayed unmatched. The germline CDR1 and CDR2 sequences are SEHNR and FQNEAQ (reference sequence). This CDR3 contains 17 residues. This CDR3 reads CASSLEGGTSGLDEQFF. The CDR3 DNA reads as TGTGCCAGCAGCTTAGAGGGCGGGACTAGCGGGTTGGATGAGCAGTTCTTC.

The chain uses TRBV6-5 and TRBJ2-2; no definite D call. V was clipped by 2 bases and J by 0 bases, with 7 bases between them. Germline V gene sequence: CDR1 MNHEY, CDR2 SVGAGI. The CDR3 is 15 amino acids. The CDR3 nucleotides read TGTGCCAGCAGTTACGGCGGCACGAACACCGGGGAGCTGTTTTTT. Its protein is CASSYGGTNTGELFF.

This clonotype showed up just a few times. This CDR3 reads CASSPNYLNTEAFF. In DNA, the CDR3 is TGTGCCAGCAGTCCCAATTACCTGAACACTGAAGCTTTCTTT. The chain recombines TRBV12-3 or TRBV12-4 with TRBJ1-1; no firm D call. This CDR3 comprises 14 residues. V dropped 5 bases and J dropped 0 bases, with 10 bases sitting between them.

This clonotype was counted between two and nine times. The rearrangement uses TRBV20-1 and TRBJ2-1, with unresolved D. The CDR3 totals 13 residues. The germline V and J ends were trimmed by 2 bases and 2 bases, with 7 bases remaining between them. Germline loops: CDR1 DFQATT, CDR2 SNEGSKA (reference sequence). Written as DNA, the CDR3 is TGCAGTGCTAGACTGTCTACCTACAATGAGCAGTTCTTC. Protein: CSARLSTYNEQFF.

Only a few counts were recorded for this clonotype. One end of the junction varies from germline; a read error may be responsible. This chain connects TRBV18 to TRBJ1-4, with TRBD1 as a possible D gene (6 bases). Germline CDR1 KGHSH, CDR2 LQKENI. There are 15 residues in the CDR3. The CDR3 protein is CASSPPSDRNEKLFF. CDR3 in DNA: TGTGCCAGCTCCCCACCCTCGGACAGAAATGAAAAACTGTTTTTT.

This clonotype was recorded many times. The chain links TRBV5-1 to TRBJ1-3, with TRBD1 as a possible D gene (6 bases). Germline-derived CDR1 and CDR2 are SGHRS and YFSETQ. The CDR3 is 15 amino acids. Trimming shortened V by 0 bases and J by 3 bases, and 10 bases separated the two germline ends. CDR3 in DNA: TGCGCCAGCAGCTTGGGAGGGGGTCATGGAAACACCATATATTTT. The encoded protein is CASSLGGGHGNTIYF.

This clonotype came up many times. The CDR3 region is CASSPSMRQGAYEQYF. The CDR3 DNA is TGCGCCAGCAGCCCATCGATGCGGCAGGGTGCCTACGAGCAGTACTTC. The chain joins TRBV4-3 to TRBJ2-7, with a tentative D call TRBD1 (5 bases). V lost 4 bases to trimming and J lost 2 bases, with 18 bases between them. The CDR3 spans 16 residues. The germline V gene has CDR1 LGHNA and CDR2 YSLEER.

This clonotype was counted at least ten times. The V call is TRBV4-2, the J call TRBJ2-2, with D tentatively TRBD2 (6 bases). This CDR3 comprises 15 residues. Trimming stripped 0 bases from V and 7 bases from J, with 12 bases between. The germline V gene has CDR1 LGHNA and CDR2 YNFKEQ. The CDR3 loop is CASSQDLGGNGELFF. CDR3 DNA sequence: TGTGCCAGCAGCCAAGATCTTGGGGGGAACGGGGAGCTGTTTTTT.

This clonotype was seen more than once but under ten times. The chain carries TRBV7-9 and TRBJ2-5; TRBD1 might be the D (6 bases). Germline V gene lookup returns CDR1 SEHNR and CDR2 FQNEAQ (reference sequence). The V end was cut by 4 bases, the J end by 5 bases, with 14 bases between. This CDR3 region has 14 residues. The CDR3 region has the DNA TGTGCCAGCAGCTATGGGGGCGTGAGGGAGACCCAGTACTTC. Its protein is CASSYGGVRETQYF.

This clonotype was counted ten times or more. For the CDR3, the DNA is TGTGCCAGCAGCTTAGTGGGGGAGGGCACAGATACGCAGTATTTT. Translation: CASSLVGEGTDTQYF. The chain links TRBV7-6 to TRBJ2-3; weak D call: TRBD2 (6 bases). Germline values: CDR1 SGHVS, CDR2 FNYEAQ. V shed 1 base and J shed 1 base, with 9 bases lying between them. The CDR3 covers 15 residues.

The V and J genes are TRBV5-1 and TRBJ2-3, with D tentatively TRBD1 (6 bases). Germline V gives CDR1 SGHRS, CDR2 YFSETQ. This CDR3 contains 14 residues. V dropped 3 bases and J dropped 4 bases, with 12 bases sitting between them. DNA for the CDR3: TGCGCCAGCAGCTGGGCCAGGGGCGCAGATACGCAGTATTTT. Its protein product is CASSWARGADTQYF.

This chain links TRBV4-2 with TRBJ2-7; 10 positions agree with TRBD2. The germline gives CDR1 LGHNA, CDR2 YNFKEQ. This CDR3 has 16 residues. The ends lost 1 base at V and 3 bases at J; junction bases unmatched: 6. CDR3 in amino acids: CASSQGESGGGYEQYF. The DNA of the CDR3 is TGTGCCAGCAGCCAAGGAGAAAGCGGGGGGGGCTACGAGCAGTACTTC.

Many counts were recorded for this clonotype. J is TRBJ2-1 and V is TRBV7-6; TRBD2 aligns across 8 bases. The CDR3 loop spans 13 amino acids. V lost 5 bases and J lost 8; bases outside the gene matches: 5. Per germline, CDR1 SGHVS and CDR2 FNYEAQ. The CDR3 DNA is TGTGCCAGCAGCCCAAGGACTAGCCATGAGCAGTTCTTC. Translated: CASSPRTSHEQFF.

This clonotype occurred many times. This chain's CDR3 is CASSLNGRDREFF. CDR3 nucleotides: TGTGCCAGCAGCTTGAATGGCCGGGACAGGGAATTCTTC. The chain is built from TRBV7-2 and TRBJ2-1; 9 bases map to TRBD1. This CDR3 contains 13 residues. Germline CDR1 and CDR2: SGHTA and FQGNSA. Trimming at V came to 3 bases and at J to 16 bases, leaving 10 bases not matched to a gene.

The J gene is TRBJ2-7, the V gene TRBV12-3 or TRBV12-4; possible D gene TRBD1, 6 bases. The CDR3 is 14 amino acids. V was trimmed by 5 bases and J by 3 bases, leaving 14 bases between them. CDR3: CASSPGQSHYEQYV. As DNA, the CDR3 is TGTGCCAGCAGTCCCGGACAGAGCCACTACGAGCAGTACGTC.

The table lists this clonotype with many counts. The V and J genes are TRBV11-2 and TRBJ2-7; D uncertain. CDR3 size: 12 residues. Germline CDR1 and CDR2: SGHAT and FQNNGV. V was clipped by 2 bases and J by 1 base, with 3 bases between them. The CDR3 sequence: CASSLNSYEQYV. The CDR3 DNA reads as TGTGCCAGCAGCTTAAATTCCTACGAGCAGTACGTC.

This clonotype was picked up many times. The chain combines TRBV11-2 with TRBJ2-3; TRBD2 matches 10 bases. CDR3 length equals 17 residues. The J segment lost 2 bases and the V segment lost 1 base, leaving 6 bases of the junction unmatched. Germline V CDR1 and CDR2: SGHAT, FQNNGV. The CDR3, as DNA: TGTGCCAGCAGCTTAGGTCTAGCGGGGGACTACACAGATACGCAGTATTTT. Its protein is CASSLGLAGDYTDTQYF.

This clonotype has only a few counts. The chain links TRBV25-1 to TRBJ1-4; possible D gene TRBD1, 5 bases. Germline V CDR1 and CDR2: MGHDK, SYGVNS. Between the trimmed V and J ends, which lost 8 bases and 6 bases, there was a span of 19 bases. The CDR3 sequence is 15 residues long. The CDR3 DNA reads TGTGCCAGCGGATTCCGGGGGGACTTCTATGAAAAACTGTTTTTT. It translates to CASGFRGDFYEKLFF.